Sequencing of this T cell receptor (beta chain) was carried out in a study of human versus mouse CDR3 diversity and MHC coevolution. In the study overall: The immunoSEQ assay reportedly detects one in 200,000 T cells.

Study conclusions and caveats: By iCHAO1, human TCR beta clonotypes numbered about 1.5 million, the most. Clonal inequality was lowest in two of the three human donors.

Naive CD4 T cells were sorted as CD45RO-negative, CD62L-positive. The CDR3 has 17 residues. V gave up 0 bases and J gave up 8 bases, with 23 bases separating them. Germline CDR1 SGDLS, CDR2 YYNGEE. Remarks on this clone: Its antigen is unknown.

Repertoires were generated with immunoSEQ multiplex PCR, while TCRdb's copy carries only in-frame clones and drops some. In the table there are just under 60,000 clones, approximately 94% of which are singletons. The TCR originated in a person aged 55 to 75 in good health. V and J are TRBV9 and TRBJ1-2, with D possibly being TRBD1 (5 bases). Sequencing was done on a sample of naive CD4+ T cells from blood. Sample subset: CD45RO-negative CD62L-positive naive CD4 T cells. The CDR3 sequence is CASSVAPAVGGTGGYTF. The CDR3, as DNA: TGTGCCAGCAGCGTAGCTCCTGCTGTTGGAGGGACGGGAGGCTACACCTTC.